The source of this TCR beta chain is a study of patients and donors after allogeneic stem cell transplantation. In TCRdb, the RT-PCR reads were re-called with MiXCR into one record per CDR3 protein. The sample includes tens of thousands of distinct CDR3 sequences, around 48% of them seen just once. V lost 2 bases to trimming and J lost 1 base, with 9 bases between them. CDR3 length equals 16 residues. CDR1 is MNHEY and CDR2 is SVGAGI in the germline V gene. The clonotype originates from a human donor who was either an allogeneic HSCT recipient or a stem cell or donor lymphocyte infusion donor (not recorded which). It is not recorded whose cells these are; they may come from a transplant donor. The source material was blood, either unsorted or a sorted T cell fraction (not recorded which). The V and J genes are TRBV6-5 and TRBJ1-6, with TRBD1 as a possible D gene (5 bases). CDR3 sequence (DNA): TGTGCCAGCAGTTACAGAGGGGATTCCTATAATTCACCCCTCCACTTT. Translation gives CASSYRGDSYNSPLHF.